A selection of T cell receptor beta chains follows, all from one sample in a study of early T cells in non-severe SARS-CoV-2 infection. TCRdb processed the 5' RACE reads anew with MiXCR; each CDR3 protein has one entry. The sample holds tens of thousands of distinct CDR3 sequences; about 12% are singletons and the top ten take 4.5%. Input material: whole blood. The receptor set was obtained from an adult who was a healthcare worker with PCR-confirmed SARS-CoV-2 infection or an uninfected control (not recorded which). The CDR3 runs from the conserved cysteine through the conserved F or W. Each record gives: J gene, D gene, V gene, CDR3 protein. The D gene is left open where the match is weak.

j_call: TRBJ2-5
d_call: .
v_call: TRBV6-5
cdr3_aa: CASSYSEPVGGEETQYF

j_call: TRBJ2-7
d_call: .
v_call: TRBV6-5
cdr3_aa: CASSRTGSSYEQYF

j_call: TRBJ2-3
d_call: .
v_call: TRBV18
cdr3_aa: CASSVETVTDTQYF

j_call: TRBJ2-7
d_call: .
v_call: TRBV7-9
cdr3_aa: CASQTPSGQYF

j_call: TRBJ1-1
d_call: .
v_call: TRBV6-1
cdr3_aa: CASSDISGNTEAFF

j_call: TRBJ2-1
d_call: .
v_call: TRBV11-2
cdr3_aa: CASSSRKQGNEQFF

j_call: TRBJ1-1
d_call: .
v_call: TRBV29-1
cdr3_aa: CSVGRGFEAFF

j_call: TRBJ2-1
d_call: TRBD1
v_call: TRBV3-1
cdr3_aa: CASTPGQEYNEQFF

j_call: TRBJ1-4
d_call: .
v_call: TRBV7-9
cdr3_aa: CASSRGQKGPKGATNEKLFF

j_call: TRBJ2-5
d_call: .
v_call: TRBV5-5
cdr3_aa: CASSPGQRQTQYF

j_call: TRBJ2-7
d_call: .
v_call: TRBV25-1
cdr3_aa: CASSRDVAYEQYF

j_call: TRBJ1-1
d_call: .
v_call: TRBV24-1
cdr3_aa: CATSDPRNTEAFF

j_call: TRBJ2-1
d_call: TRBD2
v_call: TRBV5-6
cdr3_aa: CASSFFGGGAYEQFF

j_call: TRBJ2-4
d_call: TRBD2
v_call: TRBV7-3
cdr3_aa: CASSLTGTSGGRIAKNIQYF

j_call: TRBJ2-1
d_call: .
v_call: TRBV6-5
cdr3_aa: CASSYSRPSSYNEQFF

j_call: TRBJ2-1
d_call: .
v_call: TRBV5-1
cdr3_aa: CASSFKGPLGFNEQFF

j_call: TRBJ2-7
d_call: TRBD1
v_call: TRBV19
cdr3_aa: CASSYGTGPFYEQYF

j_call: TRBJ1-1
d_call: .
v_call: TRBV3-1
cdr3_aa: CASSVAVNTEAFF

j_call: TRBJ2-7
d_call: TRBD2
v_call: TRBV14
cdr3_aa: CASRPGGSYEQYF

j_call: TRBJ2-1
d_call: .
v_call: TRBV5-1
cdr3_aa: CASSLAGQRAYNEQFF

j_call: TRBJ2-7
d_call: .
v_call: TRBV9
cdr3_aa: CASSVGVAEDYEQYF

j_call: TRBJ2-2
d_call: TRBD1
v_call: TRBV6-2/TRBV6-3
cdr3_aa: CASSPGQGAVTGELFF

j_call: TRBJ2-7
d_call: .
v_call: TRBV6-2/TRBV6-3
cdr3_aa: CASIDSTYEQYF

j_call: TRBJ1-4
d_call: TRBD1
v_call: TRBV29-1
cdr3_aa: CSVRLFGQVEKLFF

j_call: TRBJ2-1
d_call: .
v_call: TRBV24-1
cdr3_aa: CATSDPPRGEHEQFF

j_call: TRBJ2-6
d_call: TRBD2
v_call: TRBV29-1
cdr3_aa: CSAGLAAFSGANVLTF

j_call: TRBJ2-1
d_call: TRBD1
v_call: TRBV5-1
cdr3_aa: CASSWNPGQGTDEQFF

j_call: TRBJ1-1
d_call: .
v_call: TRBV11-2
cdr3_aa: CASSADWYAEAFF